The entry below gives a single T cell receptor (beta chain) sequence along with its context. Its target is unknown. The data were taken from a study of cytomegalovirus exposure and HLA in healthy donors. Study details: The 90 to 150 validation repertoires used a platform that matched the one used for the 500 to 700 first-cohort repertoires, as a later analysis reported. Study-level findings and limits: The tendency of first-cohort TCR clusters to co-occur in the 120 or so validation repertoires was the finding of a later analysis. Some public TCRs appeared in many individuals, while most sequences were rare.

Sequencing used immunoSEQ multiplex PCR; TCRdb keeps in-frame clones, though not all of them. The profile shows fewer than 350,000 clones, approximately 87% of them singletons. It was the approximately 120-subject validation cohort, separate from the approximately 620-subject first cohort, to which the donors belonged. The germline CDR1 and CDR2 sequences are ENHRY and SYGVKD. Trimming removed 3 bases from V and 4 bases from J, with 9 bases in between. The CDR3 length is 13 residues. This TCR came from a young woman in good health and CMV-seronegative. This chain uses TRBV10-3 with TRBJ1-2; D gene ambiguous. The sequenced sample was PBMCs. The CDR3 DNA reads as TGTGCCATCAGTGATACATCGTTCTATGGCTACACCTTC. Translating gives CAISDTSFYGYTF.